A single sample is the source of the 23 T cell receptor beta chains below, sequenced in a study of shared clonotypes between healthy human individuals. Sequencing used immunoSEQ multiplex PCR; TCRdb keeps in-frame clones, though not all of them. This sample has about 2 million clones, with 85% to 95% found just once. The sample consisted of naive CD4+ T cells sorted from blood. Subset noted: CD45RA+ positively selected. Receptors were obtained from a man between 18 and 35 years old in good health.

This sequence joins TRBV7-9 and TRBJ1-1; TRBD1 is a possible D gene (6 bases). V was trimmed by 6 bases and J by 0 bases, leaving 11 bases between them. The V gene's germline CDR1 is SEHNR and CDR2 FQNEAQ (reference sequence). The CDR3 spans 14 residues. Written as DNA, the CDR3 is TGTGCCAGCAGACGCGGGACATTGAACACTGAAGCTTTCTTT. Its translation: CASRRGTLNTEAFF.

This chain links TRBV29-1 with TRBJ1-2; maybe TRBD1 (5 bases). Trimming left V 7 bases short and J 7 bases short, with 16 bases between. Germline-derived CDR1 and CDR2 are SQVTM and ANQGSEA. CDR3 length equals 12 residues. CDR3 region: CSGGDPRGGYTF. Here the CDR3 DNA reads TGCAGCGGAGGGGACCCGAGGGGTGGCTACACCTTC.

This chain joins TRBV5-4 and TRBJ2-1; D unresolved. Trimming shortened V by 2 bases and J by 7 bases, and 10 bases separated the two germline ends. The germline V gene has CDR1 SGHNT and CDR2 YYREEE (reference sequence). There are 13 residues in the CDR3. CDR3: CASSLRTANEQFF. In nucleotides, the CDR3 is TGTGCCAGCAGCTTACGAACGGCGAATGAGCAGTTCTTC.

The J gene is TRBJ1-2, the V gene TRBV27; 8 nucleotides match TRBD1. J lost 8 bases, V lost 2 bases, and 7 bases had no gene match. From germline, CDR1 is MNHEY and CDR2 SMNVEV (reference sequence). The CDR3 has 14 amino acids. CDR3 nucleotide sequence: TGTGCCAGCAGTTTACAGGGGGCGAGTAGAGGCTACACCTTC. It yields the protein CASSLQGASRGYTF.

The V call is TRBV11-2, the J call TRBJ1-1, with D perhaps TRBD1 (6 bases). This CDR3 comprises 14 residues. V lost 5 bases and J lost 3, with 13 bases in between. Germline-derived CDR1 and CDR2 are SGHAT and FQNNGV. The CDR3 region has the DNA TGTGCCAGCAGCCTCACAGGGTCACACACTGAAGCTTTCTTT. Protein: CASSLTGSHTEAFF.

The chain joins TRBV4-3 to TRBJ2-5; no definite D call. The germline V and J ends were trimmed by 2 bases and 2 bases, with 6 bases remaining between them. CDR1 is LGHNA and CDR2 is YSLEER in the germline V gene. The CDR3 runs to 13 residues. The CDR3 reads CASSQQQQETQYF. The CDR3 DNA sequence: TGCGCCAGCAGCCAACAACAGCAAGAGACCCAGTACTTC.

V gene TRBV6-1 combines with J gene TRBJ2-3, with D tentatively TRBD2 (6 bases). The germline CDR1 and CDR2 sequences are MNHNS and SASEGT. The CDR3 is 15 amino acids. V was clipped by 5 bases and J by 4 bases, with 16 bases between them. The CDR3 spells CASSTQSGLSDTQYF. The CDR3 bases are TGTGCCAGCAGTACCCAATCGGGACTCTCAGATACGCAGTATTTT.

The chain carries TRBV6-5 and TRBJ2-7; D gene unclear. Germline CDR1 is MNHEY and CDR2 is SVGAGI. The germline V and J ends were trimmed by 6 bases and 6 bases, with 18 bases remaining between them. The CDR3 contains 14 residues. In nucleotides, the CDR3 is TGTGCCAGCAGCGATCCGGGCCGTAGCACCGAGCAGTACTTC. Protein product: CASSDPGRSTEQYF.

Turning to this clone: The sample carries other DNA sequences with the same CDR3. V usage is TRBV2 and J usage is TRBJ2-2; D gene unclear. V was cut by 5 bases and J by 1 base, with 11 bases left in between. The CDR3 runs 15 residues. CDR1 is SNHLY, CDR2 FYNNEI, per germline. CDR3: CASSPRGRNTGELFF. The CDR3 region has the DNA TGTGCCAGCAGTCCTCGCGGACGGAACACCGGGGAGCTGTTTTTT.

The chain combines TRBV14 with TRBJ2-1, with D maybe TRBD1 (5 bases). The CDR3 length is 14 residues. CDR1 is SGHDN and CDR2 is FVKESK in the germline V gene. Trimming took 1 base from V and 7 from J, leaving 11 bases between them. CDR3 sequence reads: CASSQARQGNEQFF. The CDR3, as DNA: TGTGCCAGCAGCCAAGCTCGGCAGGGAAATGAGCAGTTCTTC.

Comments on this clone: Other DNA sequences in the same sample also yield this CDR3. CDR3 sequence: CASSYGQGVNTGELFF. CDR3 coding DNA: TGTGCCAGCAGTTACGGGCAGGGGGTTAACACCGGGGAGCTGTTTTTT. The chain uses TRBV6-5 and TRBJ2-2; 7 positions match TRBD1. Germline V gene lookup returns CDR1 MNHEY and CDR2 SVGAGI. The V gene end was trimmed by 2 bases and the J gene end by 2 bases; junction bases not matched to a gene: 5. The CDR3 is 16 residues long.

This chain uses TRBV30 with TRBJ2-5, with D perhaps matching TRBD2 (5 bases). Trimming pared 5 bases from V and 5 bases from J, leaving 15 bases between. The germline V gene has CDR1 GTSNPN and CDR2 SVGIG (reference sequence). The CDR3 spans 13 residues. CDR3 residues: CAWRTGGVETQYF. The CDR3 coding sequence is TGTGCCTGGCGGACTGGTGGGGTCGAGACCCAGTACTTC.

The table lists this clone with a count of one. The chain links TRBV7-9 to TRBJ1-6; 7 bases line up with TRBD1. CDR1 and CDR2 (germline): SEHNR, FQNEAQ (reference sequence). This CDR3 spans 15 amino acids. After removal of 5 bases from V and 7 bases from J, the junction contained 8 bases not matched to a gene. This chain's CDR3 is CASSPRQGINSPLHF. CDR3 DNA sequence: TGTGCCAGCAGCCCCCGACAGGGAATAAATTCACCCCTCCACTTT.

The CDR3 DNA is TGTGCCAGCACTACAGGTCGAGCTCGGGACGAGCAGTACTTC. Its protein product is CASTTGRARDEQYF. V gene TRBV6-5 combines with J gene TRBJ2-7; TRBD1 might be the D (5 bases). The CDR3 contains 14 residues. CDR1 is MNHEY, CDR2 SVGAGI, per germline. V lost 7 bases to trimming and J lost 5 bases, with 18 bases between them.

Regarding this clone: Other DNA sequences in the sample encode the same CDR3. The J gene is TRBJ2-5, the V gene TRBV18; tentatively, D is TRBD2 (5 bases). V lost 0 bases to trimming and J lost 2 bases, with 7 bases between them. CDR1 KGHSH and CDR2 LQKENI come from the germline V gene. The CDR3 runs to 14 residues. This CDR3 reads CASSPPSGQETQYF. DNA of the CDR3: TGTGCCAGCTCACCACCTTCGGGACAAGAGACCCAGTACTTC.

This chain connects TRBV4-1 to TRBJ1-1; possible D gene TRBD1, 5 bases. With 0 bases removed from V and 0 bases from J, the gap between germline ends came to 17 bases. The CDR3 has 18 residues. Germline CDR1 and CDR2: MGHRA and YSYEKL. For the CDR3, the DNA is TGCGCCAGCAGCCAAGAGCGGGGGGGTGCCAACATGAACACTGAAGCTTTCTTT. This gives the protein CASSQERGGANMNTEAFF.

The genes are TRBV19 and TRBJ2-7; 7 bases are shared with TRBD1. CDR1 and CDR2 (germline): LNHDA, SQIVND (reference sequence). The CDR3 totals 14 residues. V lost 4 bases to trimming and J lost 5 bases; unmatched junction nucleotides: 8. CDR3 in DNA: TGTGCCAGTAGTAAGACAGGGAAAGTCCACGAGCAGTACTTC. Translated: CASSKTGKVHEQYF.

The chain carries TRBV5-4 and TRBJ1-6; 7 nucleotides agree with TRBD1. Germline CDR1 and CDR2: SGHNT and YYREEE (reference sequence). The CDR3 extends over 15 amino acids. The J segment lost 7 bases and the V segment lost 1 base, leaving 5 bases of the junction unmatched. CDR3 loop: CASSLQGQLNSPLHF. The CDR3 DNA sequence: TGTGCCAGCAGCTTGCAGGGACAGTTAAATTCACCCCTCCACTTT.

A note on this clone: The sample holds other DNA sequences that translate to the same CDR3. The chain couples TRBV11-3 to TRBJ2-1, with unresolved D. There are 12 residues in the CDR3. Trimming removed 0 bases from V and 7 bases from J, with 4 bases in between. Germline lookup yields CDR1 SGHNT and CDR2 YENEEA. CDR3 region: CASSLDGNEQFF. In DNA, the CDR3 is TGTGCCAGCAGCTTAGACGGTAATGAGCAGTTCTTC.

The chain is built from TRBV28 and TRBJ1-2; TRBD1 might be the D (6 bases). Germline CDR1 is MDHEN and CDR2 is SYDVKM. V was trimmed by 5 bases and J by 6 bases, leaving 22 bases between them. The CDR3 runs 16 residues. DNA of the CDR3: TGTGCCAGCAGTCCCTCCTACAGGGTATCCCTCGATGGCTACACCTTC. This codes for CASSPSYRVSLDGYTF.

The chain links TRBV10-3 to TRBJ2-7; TRBD2 agrees at 7 bases. The germline V gene encodes CDR1 ENHRY and CDR2 SYGVKD. With V trimmed by 3 bases and J by 3 bases, 8 bases remained unmatched. The CDR3 is made up of 15 amino acids. The CDR3 DNA reads TGTGCCATCAGTGACCGGGACTACAGAAACTACGAGCAGTACTTC. Translated, it gives CAISDRDYRNYEQYF.

This chain connects TRBV25-1 to TRBJ1-1, with D maybe TRBD1 (5 bases). The CDR3 contains 13 residues. The germline CDR1 and CDR2 sequences are MGHDK and SYGVNS. The V end lost 8 bases, the J end lost 5 bases, and 15 bases lay between the germline ends. DNA of the CDR3: TGTGCCAGCGTCCCCCAGGGCCCAACTGAAGCTTTCTTT. Translated: CASVPQGPTEAFF.

This sequence joins TRBV13 and TRBJ2-1; tentative D call: TRBD1 (5 bases). The germline CDR1 and CDR2 sequences are PRHDT and FYEKMQ (reference sequence). The CDR3 runs 15 residues. V lost 2 bases to trimming and J lost 0 bases, with 8 bases between them. CDR3 region: CASSLLTGSYNEQFF. As DNA, the CDR3 is TGTGCCAGCAGCTTACTAACAGGCTCCTACAATGAGCAGTTCTTC. Together with reference TRBV13 and TRBJ2-1, the CDR3 gives the full variable domain: AAGVIQSPRHLIKEKRETATLKCYPIPRHDTVYWYQQGPGQDPQFLISFYEKMQSDKGSIPDRFSAQQFSDYHSELNMSSLELGDSALYFCASSLLTGSYNEQFFGPGTRLTVL.